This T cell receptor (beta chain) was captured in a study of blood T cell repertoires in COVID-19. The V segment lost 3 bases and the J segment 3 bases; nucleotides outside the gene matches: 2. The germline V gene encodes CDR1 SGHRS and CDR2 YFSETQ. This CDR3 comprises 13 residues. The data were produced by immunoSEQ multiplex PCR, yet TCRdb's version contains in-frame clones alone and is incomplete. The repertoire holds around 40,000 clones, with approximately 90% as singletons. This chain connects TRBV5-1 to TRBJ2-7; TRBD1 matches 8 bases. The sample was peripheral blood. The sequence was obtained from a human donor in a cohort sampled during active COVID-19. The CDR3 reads CASSSGQGYEQYF. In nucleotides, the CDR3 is TGCGCCAGCAGCTCCGGACAGGGCTACGAGCAGTACTTC.